This note documents a single TCR beta chain sequence. In the source study's methods: The assay estimated nucleated cells by amplifying reference gene primers. Profiled with immunoSEQ multiplex PCR; TCRdb holds only in-frame clones, not every one. V and J calls and clone size come straight from that table; D and trimming were deduced from the DNA. The sample includes some 120,000 clones, 80% to 90% seen only once; the top ten take around 30%. These data come from a study of blood T cell repertoires in COVID-19. Study background: Researchers got acute and convalescent COVID-19 samples from the United States, Italy and Spain.

Germline V CDR1 and CDR2: LNHDA, SQIVND (reference sequence). The germline V and J ends were trimmed by 7 bases and 3 bases, with 20 bases remaining between them. The CDR3 extends over 16 amino acids. The chain carries TRBV19 and TRBJ2-3, with D tentatively TRBD2 (6 bases). Sequencing was performed on peripheral blood. This receptor was taken from a man aged 70 or older with active or convalescent COVID-19. CDR3 DNA: TGTGCCAGTACCCGTGAAGGAGGGAGTGGGACAGATACGCAGTATTTT. Its translation is CASTREGGSGTDTQYF.